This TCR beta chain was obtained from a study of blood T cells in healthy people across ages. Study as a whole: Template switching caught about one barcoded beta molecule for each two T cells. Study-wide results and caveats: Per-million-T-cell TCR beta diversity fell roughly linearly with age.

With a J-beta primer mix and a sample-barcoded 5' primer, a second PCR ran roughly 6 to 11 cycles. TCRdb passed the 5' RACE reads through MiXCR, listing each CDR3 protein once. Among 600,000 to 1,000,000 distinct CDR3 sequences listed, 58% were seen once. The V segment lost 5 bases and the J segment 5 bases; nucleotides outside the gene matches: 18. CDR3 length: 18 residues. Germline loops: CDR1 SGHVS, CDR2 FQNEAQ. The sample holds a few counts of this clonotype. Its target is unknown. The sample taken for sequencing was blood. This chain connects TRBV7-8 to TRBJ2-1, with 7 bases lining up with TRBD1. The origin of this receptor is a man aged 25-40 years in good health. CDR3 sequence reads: CASSRPPPDRVWDNEQFF. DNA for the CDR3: TGTGCCAGCAGCCGTCCTCCCCCCGACAGGGTGTGGGACAATGAGCAGTTCTTC.